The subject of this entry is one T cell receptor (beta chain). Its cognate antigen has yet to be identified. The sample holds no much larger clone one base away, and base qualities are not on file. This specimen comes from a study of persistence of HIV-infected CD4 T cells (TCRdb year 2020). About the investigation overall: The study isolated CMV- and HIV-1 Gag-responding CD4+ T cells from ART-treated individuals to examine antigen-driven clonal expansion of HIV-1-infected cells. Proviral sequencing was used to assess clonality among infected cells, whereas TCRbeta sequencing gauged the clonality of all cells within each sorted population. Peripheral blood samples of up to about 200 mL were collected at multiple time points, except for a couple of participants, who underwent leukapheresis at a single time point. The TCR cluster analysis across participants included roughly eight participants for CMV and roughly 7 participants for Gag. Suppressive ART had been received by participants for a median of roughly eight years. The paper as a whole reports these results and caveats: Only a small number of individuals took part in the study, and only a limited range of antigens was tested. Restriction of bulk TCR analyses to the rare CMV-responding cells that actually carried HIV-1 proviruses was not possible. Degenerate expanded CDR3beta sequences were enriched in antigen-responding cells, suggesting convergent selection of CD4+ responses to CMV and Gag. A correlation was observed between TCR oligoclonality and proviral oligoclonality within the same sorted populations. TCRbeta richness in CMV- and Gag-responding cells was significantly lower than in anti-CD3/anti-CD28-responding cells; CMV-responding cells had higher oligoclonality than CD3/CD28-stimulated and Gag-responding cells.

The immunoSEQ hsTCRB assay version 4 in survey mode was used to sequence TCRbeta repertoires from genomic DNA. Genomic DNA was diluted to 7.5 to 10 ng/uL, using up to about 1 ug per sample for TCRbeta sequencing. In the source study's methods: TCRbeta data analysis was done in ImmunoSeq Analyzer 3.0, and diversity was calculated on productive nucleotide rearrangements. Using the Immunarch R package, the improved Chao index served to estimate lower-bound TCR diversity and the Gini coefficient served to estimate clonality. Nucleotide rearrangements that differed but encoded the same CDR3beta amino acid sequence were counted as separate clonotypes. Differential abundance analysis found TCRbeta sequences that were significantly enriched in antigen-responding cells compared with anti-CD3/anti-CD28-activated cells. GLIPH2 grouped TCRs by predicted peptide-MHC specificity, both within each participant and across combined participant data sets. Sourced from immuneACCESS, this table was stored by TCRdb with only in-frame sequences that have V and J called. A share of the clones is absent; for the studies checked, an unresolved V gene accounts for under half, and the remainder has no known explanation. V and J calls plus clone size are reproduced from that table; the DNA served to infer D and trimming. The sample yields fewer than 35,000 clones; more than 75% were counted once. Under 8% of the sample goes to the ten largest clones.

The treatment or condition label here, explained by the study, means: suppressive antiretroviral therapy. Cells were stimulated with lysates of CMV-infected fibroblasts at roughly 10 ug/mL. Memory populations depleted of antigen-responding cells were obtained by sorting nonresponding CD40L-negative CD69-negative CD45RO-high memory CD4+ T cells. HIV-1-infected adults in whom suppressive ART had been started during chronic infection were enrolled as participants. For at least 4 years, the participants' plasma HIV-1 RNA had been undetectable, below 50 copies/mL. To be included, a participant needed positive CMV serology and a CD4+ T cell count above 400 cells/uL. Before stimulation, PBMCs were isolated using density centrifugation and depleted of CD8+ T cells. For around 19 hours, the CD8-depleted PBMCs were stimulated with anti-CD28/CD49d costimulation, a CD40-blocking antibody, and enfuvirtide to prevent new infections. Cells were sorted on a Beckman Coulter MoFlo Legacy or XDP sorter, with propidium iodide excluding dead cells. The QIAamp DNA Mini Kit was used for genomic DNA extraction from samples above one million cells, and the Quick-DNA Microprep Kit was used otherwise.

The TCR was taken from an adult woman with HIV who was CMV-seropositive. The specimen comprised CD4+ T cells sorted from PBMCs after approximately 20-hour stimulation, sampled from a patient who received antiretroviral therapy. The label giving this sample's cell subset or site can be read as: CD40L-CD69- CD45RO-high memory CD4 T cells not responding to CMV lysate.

CDR3 sequence: CAIRRTGLNSPLHF. The DNA sequence is given as TGTGCCATTAGACGGACAGGACTAAATTCACCCCTCCACTTT. The sequence links TRBV10-3 to TRBJ1-6; 7 of the junction bases match TRBD1. Trimming leaves V shorter by 9 bases and J shorter by 7 bases, with the junction holding 9 bases beyond the gene matches. From cysteine to phenylalanine, the CDR3 is 14 amino acids long. Of the read, only the CDR3 DNA is kept; its 42 bases are in frame from base 1. Sequences ENHRY (CDR1) and SYGVKD (CDR2) are obtained from the germline V gene.